This T cell receptor beta chain stems from a study of spatial heterogeneity in lung cancer. TCRdb reanalysed the 5' RACE reads using MiXCR and keeps one entry per CDR3 protein. The repertoire includes about 48,000 distinct CDR3 sequences, roughly 5.2% of them detected once, and approximately 12% sits in the top ten. Study results and limitations: The study found ubiquitous expanded tumor TCRs in blood more at resection than follow-up.

The CDR3 loop spans 15 amino acids. CDR1 is DFQATT and CDR2 is SNEGSKA in the germline V gene (reference sequence). V lost 4 bases to trimming and J lost 0 bases, with 15 bases between them. Many counts were recorded for this clonotype. The antigen is unknown. Indicated time point: sample taken at primary tumor resection. This specimen consisted of PBMCs, obtained at surgery. The source is a male donor with early-stage non-small cell lung cancer. This chain joins TRBV20-1 and TRBJ1-1; D not resolved. Written as DNA, the CDR3 is TGCAGTGCTAAGTCTGGCGGGCACATGAACACTGAAGCTTTCTTT. It specifies CSAKSGGHMNTEAFF.